This TCR beta chain was identified during a study of T cells in Graves' hyperthyroidism and ophthalmopathy. There were TCR beta CDR3 regions amplified from RNA transcripts. TCR CDR3 regions were first amplified by RT-PCR with HTBI primers. Via MiXCR, TCRdb re-called the multiplex PCR reads, giving one row per CDR3 protein. The profile shows roughly 500,000 distinct CDR3 sequences, around 24% of them singletons. This clonotype was recorded many times. This CDR3 region has 15 residues. V was pared by 0 bases and J by 3 bases, with 1 base of the junction left unmatched. Germline V gene sequence: CDR1 MNHEY, CDR2 SMNVEV (reference sequence).

The rearrangement joins TRBV27 to TRBJ1-2; TRBD1 matches 10 bases. This sequence originates from a woman in her twenties or thirties with Graves' ophthalmopathy. The specimen was blood. The CDR3, as DNA: TGTGCCAGCAGTTTATCGGGGACAGGGGACTATGGCTACACCTTC. Its protein product is CASSLSGTGDYGYTF.